One and the same sample provided the 15 T cell receptor beta chains below, sequenced in a study of T cell clonotyping in hematopoietic cell transplantation. Assay: immunoSEQ multiplex PCR; the TCRdb copy retains only in-frame clones and omits some. The sample lists several thousand clones, roughly nine tenths occurring once. This sample comprised PBMCs, obtained at the time of graft-versus-host disease after allogeneic stem cell transplant. The receptors come from a male patient aged 55 to 69 who had an allogeneic stem cell transplant from a related donor, so the T cells may come from the graft donor. Some clones in this sample may be carry-over from other donors' samples.

This clone was observed a handful of times. The DNA of the CDR3 is TGTGCCAGCAGATCTCCAGGGTTTCACGAGCAGTACTTC. Protein product: CASRSPGFHEQYF. The gene calls are TRBV28 and TRBJ2-7; a possible D gene is TRBD1 (5 bases). The CDR3 is 13 amino acids. V was cut by 6 bases and J by 5 bases, with 14 bases left in between. CDR1 is MDHEN, CDR2 SYDVKM, per germline.

The CDR3 spells CACPVTSGSYNEQFF. CDR3 nucleotide sequence: TGTGCCTGTCCGGTGACTAGCGGGAGCTACAATGAGCAGTTCTTC. The V and J genes are TRBV30 and TRBJ2-1; 12 bases are shared with TRBD2. This CDR3 is 15 amino acids long. V shed 6 bases and J 3 bases; nucleotides not matched to a gene: 6. Germline CDR1 reads GTSNPN; CDR2 reads SVGIG (reference sequence).

The rearrangement links TRBV11-1 to TRBJ1-1; D is perhaps TRBD1 (5 bases). Per germline, CDR1 SGHAT and CDR2 FQDESV (reference sequence). V lost 3 bases to trimming and J lost 8 bases, with 7 bases between them. This CDR3 is built from 11 residues. The CDR3 region has the DNA TGTGCCAGCAGCTTGGGGCTAGAAGCTTTCTTT. Its protein product is CASSLGLEAFF.

The chain carries TRBV19 and TRBJ1-3; D gene unclear. Germline V gives CDR1 LNHDA, CDR2 SQIVND (reference sequence). This CDR3 is built from 12 residues. With 9 bases removed from V and 0 bases from J, the gap between germline ends came to 6 bases. The CDR3 is CASRLSGNTIYF. The CDR3 nucleotides are TGTGCCAGCAGGCTCTCTGGAAACACCATATATTTT.

The chain carries TRBV29-1 and TRBJ1-5; 7 bases are a match to TRBD1. The CDR3 sequence is 12 residues long. V shed 4 bases, J shed 4 bases, and the junction held 1 base outside the gene matches. The germline gives CDR1 SQVTM, CDR2 ANQGSEA. The CDR3 coding sequence is TGCAGCGTTGGACAGGGTAATCAGCCCCAGCATTTT. Amino acid sequence: CSVGQGNQPQHF.

V gene TRBV21-1 combines with J gene TRBJ1-4. TRBV21-1 is flagged as a pseudogene. This CDR3 is 15 amino acids long. This chain's CDR3 is CASRINKVHNEKLFF. In nucleotides, the CDR3 is TGTGCCAGCAGGATTAACAAGGTGCATAATGAAAAACTGTTTTTT.

This clone came up once. The chain combines TRBV19 with TRBJ1-5; D gene ambiguous. V lost 5 bases and J lost 1, with 15 bases in between. CDR3 length equals 16 residues. Germline lookup yields CDR1 LNHDA and CDR2 SQIVND (reference sequence). This CDR3 is CASSPTGLTSNQPQHF. DNA for the CDR3: TGTGCCAGTAGTCCAACGGGCTTAACGAGCAATCAGCCCCAGCATTTT.

The chain links TRBV4-3 to TRBJ1-2, with unresolved D. This CDR3 region has 15 residues. The germline V gene has CDR1 LGHNA and CDR2 YSLEER. Trimming removed 0 bases from V and 8 bases from J, with 16 bases in between. Here the CDR3 reads CASSQDLRVIYGYTF. CDR3 nucleotides: TGCGCCAGCAGCCAAGATCTCCGGGTGATCTACGGCTACACCTTC.

V is TRBV4-1 and J is TRBJ1-5; no reliable D call. Per the germline V gene, CDR1 is MGHRA and CDR2 is YSYEKL. CDR3 length equals 13 residues. V was shortened by 0 bases and J by 4 bases, with 4 bases between the two germline ends. The CDR3 coding sequence is TGCGCCAGCAGCCAAGACCGAAATCAGCCCCAGCATTTT. Its translation is CASSQDRNQPQHF.

The rearrangement joins TRBV29-1 to TRBJ1-1, with TRBD1 matching 8 bases. CDR1 SQVTM and CDR2 ANQGSEA come from the germline V gene. After removal of 3 bases from V and 3 bases from J, the junction contained 6 bases not matched to a gene. The CDR3 is made up of 14 amino acids. Written as DNA, the CDR3 is TGCAGCGTTGACGACCACAGGGGGTACACTGAAGCTTTCTTT. Its protein product is CSVDDHRGYTEAFF.

The V call is TRBV27, the J call TRBJ2-2; D may be TRBD2 (5 bases). The CDR3 is 15 residues long. With 6 bases removed from V and 3 bases from J, the gap between germline ends came to 14 bases. Germline V CDR1 and CDR2: MNHEY, SMNVEV (reference sequence). The CDR3 bases are TGTGCCAGCAGCCCGGACTTGTCGGACACCGGGGAGCTGTTTTTT. Its protein is CASSPDLSDTGELFF.

V is TRBV15 and J is TRBJ2-3, with no clear D. CDR3 length equals 14 residues. Germline loops: CDR1 LNHNV, CDR2 YYDKDF (reference sequence). V was pared by 3 bases and J by 2 bases, with 9 bases between. Here the CDR3 reads CATSRGGYTDTQYF. As DNA, the CDR3 is TGTGCCACCAGCAGGGGCGGCTACACAGATACGCAGTATTTT. Together with reference TRBV15 and TRBJ2-3, the CDR3 gives the full variable domain: DAMVIQNPRYQVTQFGKPVTLSCSQTLNHNVMYWYQQKSSQAPKLLFHYYDKDFNNEADTPDNFQSRRPNTSFCFLDIRSPGLGDTAMYLCATSRGGYTDTQYFGPGTRLTVL.

The genes are TRBV11-3 and TRBJ1-1; D gene uncertain. Germline V lookup: CDR1 SGHNT, CDR2 YENEEA. Deletions cut 1 base from V and 11 bases from J, with 8 bases between. The CDR3 covers 11 residues. The CDR3 sequence is CASSLGEPAFF. The CDR3 DNA sequence: TGTGCCAGCAGCTTAGGGGAACCCGCTTTCTTT.

The V call is TRBV19, the J call TRBJ1-1, with D possibly matching TRBD1 (6 bases). Per germline, CDR1 LNHDA and CDR2 SQIVND (reference sequence). The CDR3 has 15 residues. Trimming cost V 6 bases and J 3 bases, with 17 bases left between them. In nucleotides, the CDR3 is TGTGCCAGTAGACGGTGGATTGGGGGCGACACTGAAGCTTTCTTT. This encodes CASRRWIGGDTEAFF.

The rearrangement joins TRBV4-3 to TRBJ1-6; D remains ambiguous. V was cut by 0 bases and J by 4 bases, with 7 bases left in between. Germline assignment: CDR1 LGHNA and CDR2 YSLEER. This CDR3 comprises 15 residues. This CDR3 reads CASSQDFEYNSPLHF. CDR3 nucleotide sequence: TGCGCCAGCAGCCAAGATTTTGAGTATAATTCACCCCTCCACTTT.